This T cell receptor (beta chain) comes out of a study of blood T cell repertoires in COVID-19. TCRdb keeps only in-frame clones here, not all; method: immunoSEQ multiplex PCR. The data contain 310,000 or so clones, about nine tenths of them singletons. The CDR3 length is 15 residues. The V gene lost 0 bases and the J gene lost 3 bases, with 11 bases spanning the gap. Per the germline V gene, CDR1 is MNHEY and CDR2 is SVGAGI. The sequencing input was peripheral blood. The chain has TRBV6-5 and TRBJ1-1, with D maybe TRBD1 (6 bases). This clonotype was obtained from a woman in her 30s with COVID-19, enrolled during active disease. In nucleotides, the CDR3 is TGTGCCAGCAGTTACTCAACAGGGTTGGACACTGAAGCTTTCTTT. It translates to CASSYSTGLDTEAFF.